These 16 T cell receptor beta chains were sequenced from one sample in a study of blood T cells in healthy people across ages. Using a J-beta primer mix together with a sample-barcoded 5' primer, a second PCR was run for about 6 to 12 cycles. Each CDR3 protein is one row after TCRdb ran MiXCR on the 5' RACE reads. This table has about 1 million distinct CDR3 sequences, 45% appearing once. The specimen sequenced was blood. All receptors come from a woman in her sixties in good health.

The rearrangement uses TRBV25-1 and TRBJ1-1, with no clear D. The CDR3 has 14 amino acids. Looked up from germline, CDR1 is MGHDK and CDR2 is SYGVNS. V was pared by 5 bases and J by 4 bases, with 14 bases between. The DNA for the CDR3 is TGTGCCAGCAGTACCCTCACGGGGAGCACTGAAGCTTTCTTT. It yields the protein CASSTLTGSTEAFF.

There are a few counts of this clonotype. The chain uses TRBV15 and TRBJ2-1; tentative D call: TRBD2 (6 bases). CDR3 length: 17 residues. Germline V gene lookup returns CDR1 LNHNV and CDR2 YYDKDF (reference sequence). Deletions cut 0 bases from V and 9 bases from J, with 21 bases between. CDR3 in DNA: TGTGCCACCAGCAGAGAGGCGGGGAGCGGACGACGGGGTGAGCAGTTCTTC. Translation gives CATSREAGSGRRGEQFF.

CDR3 nucleotide sequence: TGTGCCAGCAGCTCGGTGCGGGAGGGCCTTTATACGCAGTATTTT. It is translated as CASSSVREGLYTQYF. The V gene is TRBV11-2, the J gene TRBJ2-3, with TRBD2 identical over 9 bases. In germline, CDR1 is SGHAT, CDR2 FQNNGV. CDR3 size: 15 residues. V lost 4 bases and J lost 7; bases outside the gene matches: 9.

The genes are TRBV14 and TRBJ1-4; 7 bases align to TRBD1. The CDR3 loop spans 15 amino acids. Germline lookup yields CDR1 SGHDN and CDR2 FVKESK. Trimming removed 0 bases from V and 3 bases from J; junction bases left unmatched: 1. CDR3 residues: CASSQEQGSNEKLFF. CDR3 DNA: TGTGCCAGCAGCCAAGAACAGGGGTCTAATGAAAAACTGTTTTTT.

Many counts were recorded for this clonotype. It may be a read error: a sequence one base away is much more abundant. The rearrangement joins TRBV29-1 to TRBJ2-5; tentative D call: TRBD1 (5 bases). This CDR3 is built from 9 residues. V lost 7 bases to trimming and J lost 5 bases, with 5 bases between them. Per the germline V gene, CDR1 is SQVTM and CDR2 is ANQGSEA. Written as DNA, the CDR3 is TGCAGCGCAGGGGAGACCCAGTACTTC. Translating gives CSAGETQYF.

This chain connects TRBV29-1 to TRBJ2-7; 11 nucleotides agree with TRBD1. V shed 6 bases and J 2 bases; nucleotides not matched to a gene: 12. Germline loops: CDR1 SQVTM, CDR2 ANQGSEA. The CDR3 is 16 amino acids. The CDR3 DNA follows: TGCAGCGTGAGGACAGGGGGCGCTTTAAAAACCTACGAGCAGTACTTC. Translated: CSVRTGGALKTYEQYF.

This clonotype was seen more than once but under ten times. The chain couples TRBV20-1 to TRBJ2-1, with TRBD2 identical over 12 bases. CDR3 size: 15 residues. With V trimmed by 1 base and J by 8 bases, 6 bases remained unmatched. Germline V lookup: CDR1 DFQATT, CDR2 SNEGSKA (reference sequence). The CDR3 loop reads CSARGTSGNGYEQFF. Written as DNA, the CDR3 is TGCAGTGCTAGAGGGACTAGCGGGAACGGATATGAGCAGTTCTTC.

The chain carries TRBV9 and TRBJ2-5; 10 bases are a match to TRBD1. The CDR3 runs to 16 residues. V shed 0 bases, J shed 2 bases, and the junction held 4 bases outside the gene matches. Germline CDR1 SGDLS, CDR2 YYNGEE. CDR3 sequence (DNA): TGTGCCAGCAGCGTAGCGACAGGGGGCGGACAAGAGACCCAGTACTTC. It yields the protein CASSVATGGGQETQYF.

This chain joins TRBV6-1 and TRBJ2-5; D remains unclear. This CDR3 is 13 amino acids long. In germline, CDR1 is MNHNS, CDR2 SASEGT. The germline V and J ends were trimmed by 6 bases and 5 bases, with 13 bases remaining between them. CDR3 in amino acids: CASRLPLEETQYF. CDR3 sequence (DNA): TGTGCCAGCAGATTACCTTTGGAGGAGACCCAGTACTTC.

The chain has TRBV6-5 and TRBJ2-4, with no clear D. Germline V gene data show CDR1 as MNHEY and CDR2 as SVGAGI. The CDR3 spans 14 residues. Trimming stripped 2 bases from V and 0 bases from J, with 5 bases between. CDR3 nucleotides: TGTGCCAGCAGTTACGCAACAGCCAAAAACATTCAGTACTTC. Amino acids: CASSYATAKNIQYF.

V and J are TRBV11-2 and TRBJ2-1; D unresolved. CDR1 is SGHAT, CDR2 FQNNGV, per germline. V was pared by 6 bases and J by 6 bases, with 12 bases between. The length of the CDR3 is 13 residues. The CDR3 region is CASRSSGTNEQFF. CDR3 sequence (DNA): TGTGCCAGCAGGTCAAGTGGAACCAATGAGCAGTTCTTC.

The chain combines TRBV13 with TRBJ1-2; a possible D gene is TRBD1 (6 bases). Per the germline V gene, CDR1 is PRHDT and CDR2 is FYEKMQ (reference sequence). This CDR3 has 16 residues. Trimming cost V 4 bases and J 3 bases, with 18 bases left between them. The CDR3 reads CASSSLGTSSYYGYTF. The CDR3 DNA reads TGTGCCAGCAGCTCCTTGGGGACATCTTCCTACTATGGCTACACCTTC.

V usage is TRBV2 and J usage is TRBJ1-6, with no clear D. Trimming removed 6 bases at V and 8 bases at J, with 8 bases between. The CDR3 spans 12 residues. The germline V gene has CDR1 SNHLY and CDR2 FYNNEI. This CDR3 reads CASRGDDSPLHF. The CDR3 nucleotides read TGTGCCAGCAGGGGTGATGATTCACCCCTCCACTTT.

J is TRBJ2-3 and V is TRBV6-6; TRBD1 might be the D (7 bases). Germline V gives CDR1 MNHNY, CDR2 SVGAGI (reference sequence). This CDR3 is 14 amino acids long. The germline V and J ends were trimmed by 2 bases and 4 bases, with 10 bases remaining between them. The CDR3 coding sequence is TGTGCCAGCAGTTACGCGGGGACAGCAGATACGCAGTATTTT. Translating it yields CASSYAGTADTQYF.

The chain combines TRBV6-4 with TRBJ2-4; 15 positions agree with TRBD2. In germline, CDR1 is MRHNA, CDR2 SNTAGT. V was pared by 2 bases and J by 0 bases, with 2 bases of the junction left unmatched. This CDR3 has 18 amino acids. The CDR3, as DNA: TGTGCCAGCAGTGACGGACTAGCGGGAGGGCCAGCCAAAAACATTCAGTACTTC. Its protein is CASSDGLAGGPAKNIQYF.

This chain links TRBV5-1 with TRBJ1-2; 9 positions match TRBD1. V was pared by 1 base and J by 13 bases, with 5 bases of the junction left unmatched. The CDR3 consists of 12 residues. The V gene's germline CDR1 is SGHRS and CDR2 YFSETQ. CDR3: CASSLYGTGSTF. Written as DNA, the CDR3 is TGCGCCAGCAGCTTGTATGGGACAGGGTCCACCTTC.